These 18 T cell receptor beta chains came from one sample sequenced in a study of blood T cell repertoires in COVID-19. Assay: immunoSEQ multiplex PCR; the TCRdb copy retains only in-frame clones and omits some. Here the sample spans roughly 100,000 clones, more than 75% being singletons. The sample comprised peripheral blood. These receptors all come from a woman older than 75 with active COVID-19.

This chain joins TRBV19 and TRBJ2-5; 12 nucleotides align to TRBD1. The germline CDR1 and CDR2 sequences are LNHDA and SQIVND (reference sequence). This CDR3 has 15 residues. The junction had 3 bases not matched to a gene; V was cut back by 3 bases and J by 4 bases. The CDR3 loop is CASSIGTGGLETQYF. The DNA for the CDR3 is TGTGCCAGTAGTATTGGGACAGGGGGCTTAGAGACCCAGTACTTC.

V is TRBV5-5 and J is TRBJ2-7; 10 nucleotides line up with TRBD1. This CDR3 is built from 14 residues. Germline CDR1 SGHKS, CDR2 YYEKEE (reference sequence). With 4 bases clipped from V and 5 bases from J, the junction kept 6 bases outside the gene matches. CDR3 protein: CASSGDRGIHEQYF. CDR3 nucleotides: TGTGCCAGCAGCGGGGACAGGGGAATCCACGAGCAGTACTTC.

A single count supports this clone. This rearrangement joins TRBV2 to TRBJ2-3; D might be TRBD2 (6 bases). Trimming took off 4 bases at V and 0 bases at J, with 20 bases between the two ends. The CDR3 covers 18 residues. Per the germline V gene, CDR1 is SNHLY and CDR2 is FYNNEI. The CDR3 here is CASSGGVGATTSTDTQYF. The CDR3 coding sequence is TGTGCCAGCAGTGGGGGGGTTGGAGCCACCACTAGCACAGATACGCAGTATTTT.

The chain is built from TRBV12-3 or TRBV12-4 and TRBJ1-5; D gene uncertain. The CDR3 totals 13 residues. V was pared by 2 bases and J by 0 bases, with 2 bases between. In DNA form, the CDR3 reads TGTGCCAGCAGTTTACTTAGCAATCAGCCCCAGCATTTT. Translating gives CASSLLSNQPQHF.

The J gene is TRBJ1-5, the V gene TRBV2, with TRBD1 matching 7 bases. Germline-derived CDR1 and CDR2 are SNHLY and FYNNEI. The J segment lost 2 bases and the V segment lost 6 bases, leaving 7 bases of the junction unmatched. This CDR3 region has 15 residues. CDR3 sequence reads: CASREAGGGNQPQHF. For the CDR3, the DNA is TGTGCCAGCAGAGAGGCAGGGGGAGGCAATCAGCCCCAGCATTTT.

CDR3 sequence: CASSPPGAQGVTIYGYTF. As DNA, the CDR3 is TGTGCCAGCTCACCACCGGGGGCACAAGGGGTTACCATCTATGGCTACACCTTC. V gene TRBV18 combines with J gene TRBJ1-2, with TRBD1 as a possible D gene (6 bases). V lost 0 bases, J lost 4 bases, and 21 bases lay in between. This CDR3 comprises 18 residues. From germline, CDR1 is KGHSH and CDR2 LQKENI. The complete variable domain, with remaining parts taken from reference TRBV18 and TRBJ1-2, reads NAGVMQNPRHLVRRRGQEARLRCSPMKGHSHVYWYRQLPEEGLKFMVYLQKENIIDESGMPKERFSAEFPKEGPSILRIQQVVRGDSAAYFCASSPPGAQGVTIYGYTFGSGTRLTVV.

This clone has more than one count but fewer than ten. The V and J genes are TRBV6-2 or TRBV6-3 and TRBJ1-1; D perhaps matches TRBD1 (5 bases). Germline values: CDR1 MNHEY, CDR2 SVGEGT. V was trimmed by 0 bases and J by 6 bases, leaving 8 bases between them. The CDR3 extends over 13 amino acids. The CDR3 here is CASSYSGTAEAFF. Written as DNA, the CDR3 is TGTGCCAGCAGTTACTCGGGGACTGCTGAAGCTTTCTTT.

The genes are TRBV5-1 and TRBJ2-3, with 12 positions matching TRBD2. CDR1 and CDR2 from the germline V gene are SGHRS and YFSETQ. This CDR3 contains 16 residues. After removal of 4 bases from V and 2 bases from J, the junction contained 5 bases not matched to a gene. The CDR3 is CASSLTSGRFTDTQYF. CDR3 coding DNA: TGCGCCAGCAGCCTGACTAGCGGGAGATTCACAGATACGCAGTATTTT.

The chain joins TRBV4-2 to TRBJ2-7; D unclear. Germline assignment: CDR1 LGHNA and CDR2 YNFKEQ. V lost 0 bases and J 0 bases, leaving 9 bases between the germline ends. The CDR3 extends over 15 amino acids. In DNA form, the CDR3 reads TGTGCCAGCAGCCAAGAGACTCCCAGCTCCTACGAGCAGTACTTC. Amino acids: CASSQETPSSYEQYF.

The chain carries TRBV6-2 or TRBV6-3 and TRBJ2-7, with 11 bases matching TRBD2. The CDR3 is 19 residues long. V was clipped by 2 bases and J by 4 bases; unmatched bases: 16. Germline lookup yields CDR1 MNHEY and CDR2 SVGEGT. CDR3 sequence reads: CASSYPTATSTSGSYEQYF. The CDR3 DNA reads TGTGCCAGCAGTTACCCCACCGCTACGTCCACTAGCGGGAGTTACGAGCAGTACTTC.

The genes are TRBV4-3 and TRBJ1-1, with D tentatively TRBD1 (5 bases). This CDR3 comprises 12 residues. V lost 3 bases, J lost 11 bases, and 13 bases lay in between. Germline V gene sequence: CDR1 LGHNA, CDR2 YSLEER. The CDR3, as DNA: TGCGCCAGCAGCCATTCCGCAGGGCCGGCTTTCTTT. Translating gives CASSHSAGPAFF.

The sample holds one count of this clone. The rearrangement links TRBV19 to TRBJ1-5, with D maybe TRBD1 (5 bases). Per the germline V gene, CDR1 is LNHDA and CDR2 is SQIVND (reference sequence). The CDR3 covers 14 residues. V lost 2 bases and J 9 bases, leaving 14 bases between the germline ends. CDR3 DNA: TGTGCCAGTAGTATATCGGGGAGGGGTCTGCCCCAGCATTTT. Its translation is CASSISGRGLPQHF.

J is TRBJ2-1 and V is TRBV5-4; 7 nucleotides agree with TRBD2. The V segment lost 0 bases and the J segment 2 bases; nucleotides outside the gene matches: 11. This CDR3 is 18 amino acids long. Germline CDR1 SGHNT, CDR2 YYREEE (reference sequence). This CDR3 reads CASSLVRSSGDTYNEQFF. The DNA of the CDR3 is TGTGCCAGCAGCTTGGTTAGGTCTAGCGGAGACACCTACAATGAGCAGTTCTTC.

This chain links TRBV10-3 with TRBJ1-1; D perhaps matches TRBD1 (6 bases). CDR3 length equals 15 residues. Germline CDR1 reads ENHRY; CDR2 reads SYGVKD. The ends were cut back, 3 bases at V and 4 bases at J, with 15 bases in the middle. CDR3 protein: CAISERTDPGTEAFF. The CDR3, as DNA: TGTGCCATCAGTGAACGGACAGATCCGGGCACTGAAGCTTTCTTT.

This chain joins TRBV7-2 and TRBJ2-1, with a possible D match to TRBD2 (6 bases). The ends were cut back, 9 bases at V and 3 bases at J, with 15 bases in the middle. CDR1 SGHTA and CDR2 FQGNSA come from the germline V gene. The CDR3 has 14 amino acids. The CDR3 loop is CASTSGSGYNEQFF. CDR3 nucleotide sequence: TGTGCCAGTACCTCCGGGAGCGGCTACAATGAGCAGTTCTTC.

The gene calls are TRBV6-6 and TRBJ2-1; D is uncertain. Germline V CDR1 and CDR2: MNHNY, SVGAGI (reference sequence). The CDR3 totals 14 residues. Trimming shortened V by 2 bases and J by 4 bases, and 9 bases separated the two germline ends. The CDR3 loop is CASSYRGQYNEQFF. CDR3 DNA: TGTGCCAGCAGTTACAGAGGCCAGTACAATGAGCAGTTCTTC.

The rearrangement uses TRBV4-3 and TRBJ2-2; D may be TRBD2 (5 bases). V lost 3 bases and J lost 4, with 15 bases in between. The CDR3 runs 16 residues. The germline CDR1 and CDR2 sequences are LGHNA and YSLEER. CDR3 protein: CASSQNPGLGTGELFF. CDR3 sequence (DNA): TGCGCCAGCAGCCAGAACCCAGGACTTGGCACCGGGGAGCTGTTTTTT.

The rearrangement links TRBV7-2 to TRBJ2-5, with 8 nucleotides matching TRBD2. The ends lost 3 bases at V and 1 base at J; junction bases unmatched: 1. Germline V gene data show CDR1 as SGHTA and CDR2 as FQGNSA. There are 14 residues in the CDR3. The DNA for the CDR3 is TGTGCCAGCAGCTTTACTAGCGGCCAAGAGACCCAGTACTTC. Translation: CASSFTSGQETQYF.